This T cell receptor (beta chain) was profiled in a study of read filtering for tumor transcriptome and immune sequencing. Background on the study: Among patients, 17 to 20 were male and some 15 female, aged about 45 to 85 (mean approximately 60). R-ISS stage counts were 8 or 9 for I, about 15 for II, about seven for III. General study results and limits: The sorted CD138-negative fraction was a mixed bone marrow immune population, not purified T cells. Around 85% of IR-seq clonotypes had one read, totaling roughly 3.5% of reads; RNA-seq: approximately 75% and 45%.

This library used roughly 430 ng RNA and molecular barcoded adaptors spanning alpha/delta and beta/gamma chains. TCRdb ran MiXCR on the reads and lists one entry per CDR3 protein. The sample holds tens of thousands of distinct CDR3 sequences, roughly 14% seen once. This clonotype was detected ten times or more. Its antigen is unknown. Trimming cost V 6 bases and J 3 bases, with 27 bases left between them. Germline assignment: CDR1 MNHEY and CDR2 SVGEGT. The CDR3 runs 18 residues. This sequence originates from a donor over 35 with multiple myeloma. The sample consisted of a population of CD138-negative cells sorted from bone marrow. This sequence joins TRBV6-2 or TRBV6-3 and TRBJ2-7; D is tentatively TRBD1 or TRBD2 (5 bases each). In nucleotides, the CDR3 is TGTGCCAGCAGCGACGCCGGGACCTTCCACATAGCAATCTACGAGCAGTACTTC. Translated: CASSDAGTFHIAIYEQYF.